Below, 19 T cell receptor beta chains from the same sample are listed, as sequenced in a study of beta chain features in type 1 diabetes. Study outcomes and limitations: Shorter TCRB CDR3s, moderately but significantly so, were found in Type 1 diabetes patients in all four CD4+ subsets.

The antigens these receptors bind are not known. TCRB transcripts that were expressed got sequenced, as all of the isolated RNA had been reverse transcribed. Assay used: immunoSEQ multiplex PCR; TCRdb lists only in-frame clones, some missing. The sample holds over 600,000 clones, 9.5% to 15% seen once. The sequencing input was naive CD4+ T cells from blood. The origin of the receptors is a young man with type 1 diabetes.

The V call is TRBV9, the J call TRBJ2-1; D remains ambiguous. The germline V and J ends were trimmed by 3 bases and 3 bases, with 13 bases remaining between them. The CDR3 runs 15 residues. CDR1 and CDR2 (germline): SGDLS, YYNGEE. The CDR3 coding sequence is TGTGCCAGCAGCGCAACCCTTTCCTTCTACAATGAGCAGTTCTTC. This codes for CASSATLSFYNEQFF.

The rearrangement links TRBV4-3 to TRBJ1-6; tentatively, D is TRBD1 (6 bases). This CDR3 is built from 18 residues. CDR1 is LGHNA, CDR2 YSLEER, per germline. V dropped 1 base and J dropped 7 bases, with 20 bases sitting between them. CDR3 loop: CASSQVLLRGGLNSPLHF. The CDR3 DNA sequence: TGCGCCAGCAGCCAAGTACTTCTAAGGGGGGGACTAAATTCACCCCTCCACTTT.

The CDR3 loop reads CAIRQTGAGNTIYF. CDR3 in DNA: TGTGCCATCAGGCAAACAGGGGCTGGAAACACCATATATTTT. J is TRBJ1-3 and V is TRBV10-3; the match to TRBD1 covers 7 bases. The CDR3 consists of 14 residues. Germline V gene lookup returns CDR1 ENHRY and CDR2 SYGVKD. V was pared by 6 bases and J by 2 bases, with 4 bases of the junction left unmatched.

The J gene is TRBJ2-5, the V gene TRBV29-1; D is undetermined. V shed 7 bases and J shed 3 bases, with 21 bases lying between them. The CDR3 loop spans 15 amino acids. The V gene's germline CDR1 is SQVTM and CDR2 ANQGSEA. Here the CDR3 DNA reads TGCAGCGCCTTGACGCGAATTCGGATGGAAGAGACCCAGTACTTC. This gives the protein CSALTRIRMEETQYF.

The J gene is TRBJ1-6, the V gene TRBV18; no firm D call. Trimming removed 5 bases from V and 9 bases from J, with 11 bases in between. The germline V gene encodes CDR1 KGHSH and CDR2 LQKENI. The CDR3 totals 13 residues. The CDR3: CASSSDEGSPLHF. DNA for the CDR3: TGTGCCAGCTCATCCGACGAGGGTTCACCCCTCCACTTT.

This clone occurred a few times. The chain employs TRBV6-1 and TRBJ2-6; D is ambiguous. This CDR3 contains 15 residues. The germline V gene has CDR1 MNHNS and CDR2 SASEGT. V shed 2 bases and J shed 0 bases, with 5 bases lying between them. The CDR3 spells CASSEMSSGANVLTF. DNA for the CDR3: TGTGCCAGCAGTGAAATGTCCTCTGGGGCCAACGTCCTGACTTTC.

This clone was detected only a few times. The rearrangement links TRBV9 to TRBJ2-1, with a weak D call TRBD1 (6 bases). Germline CDR1 reads SGDLS; CDR2 reads YYNGEE. Trimming took off 0 bases at V and 4 bases at J, with 14 bases between the two ends. The length of the CDR3 is 16 residues. The CDR3 loop is CASSVASGTPYNEQFF. The CDR3 DNA reads TGTGCCAGCAGCGTAGCTTCTGGGACACCTTACAATGAGCAGTTCTTC.

The sample holds a few counts of this clone. The CDR3 nucleotides are TGTGCCGGCGGTTACGAGCAGTACTTC. It yields the protein CAGGYEQYF. The chain joins TRBV6-4 to TRBJ2-7; D not certain. V was trimmed by 11 bases and J by 4 bases, leaving 6 bases between them. The CDR3 sequence is 9 residues long. The germline gives CDR1 MRHNA, CDR2 SNTAGT.

The chain recombines TRBV19 with TRBJ2-4, with 10 bases fitting TRBD1. This CDR3 has 18 residues. Trimming removed 5 bases from V and 1 base from J; junction bases left unmatched: 11. Germline V gene data show CDR1 as LNHDA and CDR2 as SQIVND (reference sequence). The CDR3 sequence: CASSSPPGQGTAKNIQYF. DNA of the CDR3: TGTGCCAGTAGTTCACCTCCGGGACAGGGGACGGCCAAAAACATTCAGTACTTC.

This clone was observed many times. V and J are TRBV10-3 and TRBJ2-1; D assignment may be TRBD1 or TRBD2 (5 bases each). This CDR3 spans 11 amino acids. With 6 bases removed from V and 6 bases from J, the gap between germline ends came to 6 bases. The V gene's germline CDR1 is ENHRY and CDR2 SYGVKD. CDR3 amino acids: CAIRRGNEQFF. CDR3 coding DNA: TGTGCCATCAGGAGGGGCAATGAGCAGTTCTTC.

The V and J genes are TRBV2 and TRBJ1-5; 8 bases fit TRBD1. This CDR3 has 15 amino acids. Per germline, CDR1 SNHLY and CDR2 FYNNEI. The V and J ends lost 5 bases and 8 bases, in that order; junction bases with no gene match: 11. CDR3 DNA: TGTGCCAGCAGTAGTGGACAGGGAGGGTTTGAGCCCCAGCATTTT. Its translation is CASSSGQGGFEPQHF.

The chain links TRBV25-1 to TRBJ2-1, with 11 bases that match TRBD2. V shed 4 bases and J 7 bases; nucleotides not matched to a gene: 6. Per the germline V gene, CDR1 is MGHDK and CDR2 is SYGVNS. The CDR3 consists of 15 residues. The CDR3 sequence is CASSGGASGGNEQFF. The CDR3 DNA reads TGTGCCAGCAGTGGAGGAGCTAGCGGGGGGAATGAGCAGTTCTTC.

V is TRBV2 and J is TRBJ2-7; possible D gene TRBD1, 6 bases. Germline CDR1 and CDR2: SNHLY and FYNNEI. This CDR3 has 12 residues. V was shortened by 6 bases and J by 2 bases, with 8 bases between the two germline ends. The CDR3 nucleotides are TGTGCCAGCAGAACAGGGCCCTACGAGCAGTACTTC. Its protein is CASRTGPYEQYF.

This chain connects TRBV7-3 to TRBJ1-6; possibly TRBD1 for D (6 bases). There are 14 residues in the CDR3. CDR1 is SGHTA and CDR2 is FQGTGA in the germline V gene. V gave up 5 bases and J gave up 4 bases, with 9 bases separating them. CDR3 loop: CASSIQGYNSPLHF. CDR3 nucleotide sequence: TGTGCCAGCAGCATACAGGGTTATAATTCACCCCTCCACTTT.

The gene calls are TRBV9 and TRBJ1-3; 10 bases are shared with TRBD1. Trimming took 4 bases from V and 0 from J; bases not matched to a gene: 13. CDR1 is SGDLS and CDR2 is YYNGEE in the germline V gene. This CDR3 region has 19 residues. The CDR3 DNA reads TGTGCCAGCAGCCTATTTGCCCCGGGACAGGGGTTCTCTGGAAACACCATATATTTT. Translating gives CASSLFAPGQGFSGNTIYF.

This chain uses TRBV5-1 with TRBJ2-1, with D perhaps matching TRBD1 (6 bases). V lost 5 bases to trimming and J lost 2 bases, with 11 bases between them. The length of the CDR3 is 14 residues. CDR1 SGHRS and CDR2 YFSETQ come from the germline V gene. The CDR3 DNA is TGCGCCAGCAGAGACCGACAGGCCTACAATGAGCAGTTCTTC. Translating it yields CASRDRQAYNEQFF.

This chain uses TRBV30 with TRBJ2-3; TRBD2 matches at 9 bases. Unmatched junction bases numbered 10, after V lost 2 bases and J lost 4 bases. The CDR3 is 16 amino acids. Germline V gives CDR1 GTSNPN, CDR2 SVGIG (reference sequence). CDR3: CAWSPLLAGSADTQYF. As DNA, the CDR3 is TGTGCCTGGAGTCCTCTTCTAGCGGGATCCGCAGATACGCAGTATTTT.

This clone was counted between two and nine times. The gene calls are TRBV28 and TRBJ2-1, with TRBD1 identical over 7 bases. V shed 10 bases and J 11 bases; nucleotides not matched to a gene: 8. CDR3 length: 11 amino acids. The germline V gene has CDR1 MDHEN and CDR2 SYDVKM. CDR3 DNA: TGTGCCACCGATGACAGGGTAAAGCAGTTCTTC. It codes for CATDDRVKQFF.

The gene calls are TRBV7-2 and TRBJ2-3; D unclear. Germline CDR1 is SGHTA and CDR2 is FQGNSA. With 1 base removed from V and 6 bases from J, the gap between germline ends came to 5 bases. The length of the CDR3 is 12 residues. The CDR3 DNA is TGTGCCAGCAGCTTAGTAGGGGATACGCAGTATTTT. It encodes CASSLVGDTQYF.